The present TCR beta chain was sequenced within a study of T cell responses to AZD1222 COVID-19 vaccine. As for the study in general: Analysis merged second doses at about 4 or about 12 weeks. Study results and caveats: Seropositivity was recorded at baseline in only a handful of AZD1222 recipients. Donors were largely white British and mainly female; clonal diversity was possibly underestimated. Dominant CD4 TCR responses targeted spike regions 160-218 and 743-854.

A note on this clone: What it recognizes is unknown.

The germline V and J ends were trimmed by 0 bases and 4 bases, with 11 bases remaining between them. This CDR3 has 15 residues. The V gene's germline CDR1 is MNHEY and CDR2 SVGEGT. Assay: immunoSEQ multiplex PCR; the TCRdb copy retains only in-frame clones and omits some. The sample includes more than 95,000 clones, 70% to 90% of them seen just once. The chain recombines TRBV6-2 or TRBV6-3 with TRBJ2-3, with D perhaps matching TRBD2 (6 bases). Source: peripheral blood, taken on day 0 of AZD1222 vaccination. The clonotype comes from an adult in good health. The CDR3, as DNA: TGTGCCAGCAGTTACTCTGCGGGAAGGCCAGATACGCAGTATTTT. Its protein product is CASSYSAGRPDTQYF.